A single sample gave rise to the 18 T cell receptor beta chains below, sequenced in a study of blood T cell repertoires in COVID-19. Sequenced by immunoSEQ multiplex PCR; TCRdb stores in-frame clones only, minus some. The sample has about 15,000 clones, about 88% seen once; the top ten hold less than 65%. Source material: peripheral blood. These receptors were taken from a man in his 60s with acute or convalescent COVID-19.

This sequence joins TRBV29-1 and TRBJ1-2, with a tentative D call TRBD1 (5 bases). Germline values: CDR1 SQVTM, CDR2 ANQGSEA. The CDR3 length is 13 residues. Trimming shortened V by 5 bases and J by 7 bases, and 17 bases separated the two germline ends. The CDR3 region is CSVRRGGEGGYTF. CDR3 nucleotide sequence: TGCAGCGTTAGAAGGGGAGGAGAGGGTGGCTACACCTTC.

The V gene is TRBV18, the J gene TRBJ1-1, with D possibly TRBD1 on 5 matching bases. V shed 6 bases and J shed 1 base, with 9 bases lying between them. Germline V gene sequence: CDR1 KGHSH, CDR2 LQKENI. There are 13 residues in the CDR3. The CDR3 loop is CASSQGGNTEAFF. DNA of the CDR3: TGTGCCAGCTCCCAGGGCGGGAACACTGAAGCTTTCTTT.

This chain connects TRBV28 to TRBJ2-7; D gene unclear. The V end was cut by 3 bases, the J end by 4 bases, with 4 bases between. In germline, CDR1 is MDHEN, CDR2 SYDVKM. This CDR3 has 11 residues. The CDR3 region is CASSLQYEQYF. CDR3 DNA sequence: TGTGCCAGCAGTTTGCAGTACGAGCAGTACTTC.

The J gene is TRBJ2-7, the V gene TRBV3-1 (or the pseudogene TRBV3-2), with 8 bases lining up with TRBD2. The CDR3 has 15 residues. Per germline, CDR1 LGHDT and CDR2 YNNKEL (reference sequence). The junction had 7 bases not matched to a gene; V was cut back by 1 base and J by 5 bases. The chain's CDR3 is CASSQAGGRSNEQYF. The CDR3 nucleotides are TGTGCCAGCAGCCAAGCCGGCGGGAGGTCCAACGAGCAGTACTTC.

The chain joins TRBV27 to TRBJ2-5; TRBD1 aligns across 8 bases. The V gene end was trimmed by 4 bases and the J gene end by 4 bases; junction bases not matched to a gene: 5. The CDR3 is 14 amino acids. Per the germline V gene, CDR1 is MNHEY and CDR2 is SMNVEV (reference sequence). The DNA for the CDR3 is TGTGCCAGCAGTTCCCCGGGGACAGGAGAGACCCAGTACTTC. Translating gives CASSSPGTGETQYF.

CDR3 DNA: TGTGCCAGCAGCCTACCTTTTGGTGAGCAGTTCTTC. Translation gives CASSLPFGEQFF. The gene calls are TRBV7-6 and TRBJ2-1; D uncertain. This CDR3 contains 12 residues. Trimming left V 5 bases short and J 9 bases short, with 11 bases between. Germline values: CDR1 SGHVS, CDR2 FNYEAQ.

The V gene is TRBV2, the J gene TRBJ2-3, with 8 nucleotides matching TRBD1. The CDR3 covers 14 residues. The ends lost 6 bases at V and 4 bases at J; junction bases unmatched: 6. CDR1 SNHLY and CDR2 FYNNEI come from the germline V gene. In DNA form, the CDR3 reads TGTGCCAGCAGCCGGACAGGGTGGGCAGATACGCAGTATTTT. Protein sequence: CASSRTGWADTQYF.

The gene calls are TRBV2 and TRBJ2-7, with 9 bases lining up with TRBD1. Germline V gene sequence: CDR1 SNHLY, CDR2 FYNNEI. This CDR3 is built from 16 residues. The V gene end was trimmed by 0 bases and the J gene end by 5 bases; junction bases not matched to a gene: 8. The CDR3 sequence is CASSEAKRGQGDEQYF. The DNA of the CDR3 is TGTGCCAGCAGTGAAGCCAAACGGGGACAGGGAGACGAGCAGTACTTC.

This chain connects TRBV5-1 to TRBJ1-4, with 7 bases identical to TRBD1. The CDR3 contains 16 residues. Germline V CDR1 and CDR2: SGHRS, YFSETQ. Trimming at V came to 4 bases and at J to 5 bases, leaving 11 bases not matched to a gene. In DNA form, the CDR3 reads TGCGCCAGCAGCCCGTTAACCGGGACAGAAAATGAAAAACTGTTTTTT. It encodes CASSPLTGTENEKLFF.

V gene TRBV18 combines with J gene TRBJ2-5, with a tentative D call TRBD1 (6 bases). The CDR3 runs to 13 residues. CDR1 is KGHSH, CDR2 LQKENI, per germline. V was pared by 3 bases and J by 2 bases, with 7 bases between. This CDR3 is CASSPDRQETQYF. The DNA of the CDR3 is TGTGCCAGCTCACCCGACAGGCAAGAGACCCAGTACTTC.

This clone occurred once. The genes are TRBV21-1 and TRBJ2-5; no check of the table's D call, TRBD2, against the DNA was made. TRBV21-1 represents a pseudogene. This CDR3 spans 17 amino acids. The CDR3 DNA is TGTGCCAGCAGCAATCTGTCAGGAGGAATAGGCCAAGAGACCCAGTACTTC. Translation gives CASSNLSGGIGQETQYF.

The chain uses TRBV27 and TRBJ2-7, with a possible D match to TRBD2 (5 bases). Germline loops: CDR1 MNHEY, CDR2 SMNVEV (reference sequence). V was cut by 3 bases and J by 1 base, with 13 bases left in between. The CDR3 has 15 amino acids. Here the CDR3 DNA reads TGTGCCAGCAGTTTTGCCGAGGGTCGATCCTACGAGCAGTACTTC. Its translation: CASSFAEGRSYEQYF.

The chain carries TRBV7-6 and TRBJ2-1, with D possibly matching TRBD2 (6 bases). V was shortened by 4 bases and J by 4 bases, with 8 bases between the two germline ends. The CDR3 runs 13 residues. CDR1 SGHVS and CDR2 FNYEAQ come from the germline V gene. The DNA of the CDR3 is TGTGCCAGCAGCTGGGGGACTTACAATGAGCAGTTCTTC. This gives the protein CASSWGTYNEQFF.

This chain links TRBV28 with TRBJ1-2, with TRBD1 identical over 10 bases. With 6 bases clipped from V and 2 bases from J, the junction kept 6 bases outside the gene matches. Germline V lookup: CDR1 MDHEN, CDR2 SYDVKM. CDR3 length: 15 residues. CDR3 DNA: TGTGCCAGCAGACCCGGACAGGGGGGGAACTATGGCTACACCTTC. It yields the protein CASRPGQGGNYGYTF.

V is TRBV6-6 and J is TRBJ2-2; 8 bases match TRBD1. Germline-derived CDR1 and CDR2 are MNHNY and SVGAGI (reference sequence). Losses at the gene ends were 2 bases for V and 6 bases for J; bases not matched to a gene: 5. CDR3 length: 15 amino acids. The CDR3: CASSYLGQGAGELFF. The CDR3, as DNA: TGTGCCAGCAGTTACCTTGGACAGGGAGCCGGGGAGCTGTTTTTT.

The chain joins TRBV30 to TRBJ1-5, with a tentative D call TRBD1 (5 bases). V lost 0 bases to trimming and J lost 4 bases, with 10 bases between them. Germline V gives CDR1 GTSNPN, CDR2 SVGIG (reference sequence). CDR3 length: 14 amino acids. For the CDR3, the DNA is TGTGCCTGGAGTGTGGGGCAGTTAAATCAGCCCCAGCATTTT. Translation: CAWSVGQLNQPQHF. The full variable domain, completed using reference TRBV30 and TRBJ1-5, is SQTIHQWPATLVQPVGSPLSLECTVEGTSNPNLYWYRQAAGRGLQLLFYSVGIGQISSEVPQNLSASRPQDRQFILSSKKLLLSDSGFYLCAWSVGQLNQPQHFGDGTRLSIL.

The gene calls are TRBV19 and TRBJ2-3; 9 nucleotides align to TRBD2. This CDR3 is built from 17 residues. V lost 5 bases, J lost 0 bases, and 9 bases stayed unmatched. Looked up from germline, CDR1 is LNHDA and CDR2 is SQIVND (reference sequence). CDR3 coding DNA: TGTGCCAGTAGTTCGCCGGGACTAGCTCCTAGCACAGATACGCAGTATTTT. Translating it yields CASSSPGLAPSTDTQYF.

The chain uses TRBV7-2 and TRBJ2-1; 12 bases are a match to TRBD2. J lost 0 bases, V lost 5 bases, and 11 bases had no gene match. From germline, CDR1 is SGHTA and CDR2 FQGNSA. This CDR3 spans 19 amino acids. The CDR3 is CASSVGILAGGASYNEQFF. The CDR3 coding sequence is TGTGCCAGCAGCGTCGGGATTCTAGCGGGGGGGGCCTCCTACAATGAGCAGTTCTTC.